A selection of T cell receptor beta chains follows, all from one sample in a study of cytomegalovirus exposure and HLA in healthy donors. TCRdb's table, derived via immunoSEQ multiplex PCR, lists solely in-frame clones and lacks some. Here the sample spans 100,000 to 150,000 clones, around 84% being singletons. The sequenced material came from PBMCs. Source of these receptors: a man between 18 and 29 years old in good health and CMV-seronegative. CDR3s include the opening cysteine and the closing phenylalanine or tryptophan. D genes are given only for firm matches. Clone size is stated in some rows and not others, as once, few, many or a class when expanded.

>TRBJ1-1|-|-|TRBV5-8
TGTGCCAGCAGCCTGGACAGCTTGGGCACTGAAGCTTTCTTT
CASSLDSLGTEAFF
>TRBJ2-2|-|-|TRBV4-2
TGTGCCAGCAGCCAAGAAGGTGGCGTCCCCCTCAGGACCGGGGAGCTGTTTTTT
CASSQEGGVPLRTGELFF
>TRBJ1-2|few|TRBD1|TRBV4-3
TGCGCCAGCAGCCATGACAGGGGGCCAGGAGGCTACACCTTC
CASSHDRGPGGYTF
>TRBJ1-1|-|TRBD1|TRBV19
TGTGCCAGTAGTGCCTGGACAGGTGAAAACACTGAAGCTTTCTTT
CASSAWTGENTEAFF
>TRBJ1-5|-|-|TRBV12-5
TGTGCTAGTGGTTTGGGGGAGGGTGGGGATCAGCCCCAGCATTTT
CASGLGEGGDQPQHF
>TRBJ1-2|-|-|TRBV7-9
TGTGCCAGCAGCTTAAGTTTACAGGGACCCGACGGCTACACCTTC
CASSLSLQGPDGYTF
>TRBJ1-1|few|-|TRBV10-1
TGCGCCAGCAGTGAGTCTCGGACACTTTTAAACACTGAAGCTTTCTTT
CASSESRTLLNTEAFF
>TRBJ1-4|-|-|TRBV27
TGTGCCAGCAGTTTAAAGGGCAGGGGCTCGGCTAATGAAAAACTGTTTTTT
CASSLKGRGSANEKLFF
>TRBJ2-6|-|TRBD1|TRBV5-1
TGCGCCAGCAGCTTGGGAAACAGGGGCTCTGGGGCCAACGTCCTGACTTTC
CASSLGNRGSGANVLTF
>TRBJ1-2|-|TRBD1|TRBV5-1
TGCGCCAGCAGCTTAGGGACAGGGGCTAACTATGGCTACACCTTC
CASSLGTGANYGYTF
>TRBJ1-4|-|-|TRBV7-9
TGTTCCAGCAGCGAGAGGTGGACAGAGAATCCGACTAATGAAAAACTGTTTTTT
CSSSERWTENPTNEKLFF
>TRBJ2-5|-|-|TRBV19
TGTGCCAGTAGTCCTGGAGGGGAGACCCAGTACTTC
CASSPGGETQYF
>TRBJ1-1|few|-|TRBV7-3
TGTGCCAGCAGCTTAACCGGGGGGAACACTGAAGCTTTCTTT
CASSLTGGNTEAFF
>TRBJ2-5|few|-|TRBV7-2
TGTGCCAGCAGCACCGGGGGGCTCAGACAAGAGACCCAGTACTTC
CASSTGGLRQETQYF
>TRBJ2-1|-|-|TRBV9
TGTGCCAGCAGCTCGGACAGAGCCCTTTCTGCAGTGCAGTTCTTC
CASSSDRALSAVQFF
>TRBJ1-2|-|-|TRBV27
TGTGCCAGCAGCCCTAGTAGCGGTAACTATGGCTACACCTTC
CASSPSSGNYGYTF
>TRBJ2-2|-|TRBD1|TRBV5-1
TGCGCCAGCAGCTTGGCCGGGACAGGGGCCGTCACCGGGGAGCTGTTTTTT
CASSLAGTGAVTGELFF
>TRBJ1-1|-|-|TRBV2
TGTGCCAGCAGTGAAGGTCTCAGAATGAACACTGAAGCTTTCTTT
CASSEGLRMNTEAFF
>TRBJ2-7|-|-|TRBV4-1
TGCGCCAGCAGCCAAGATCCGGCAGGGTCCTACGAGCAGTACTTC
CASSQDPAGSYEQYF
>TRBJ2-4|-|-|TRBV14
TGTGCCAGCAGCCTTGGGGGGGCCAAAAACATTCAGTACTTC
CASSLGGAKNIQYF
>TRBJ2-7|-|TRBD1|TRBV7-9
TGTGCCAGCAGCTCCACGGACAGGCAAACCTACGAGCAGTACTTC
CASSSTDRQTYEQYF
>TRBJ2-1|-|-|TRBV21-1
TGTGCCAGCAAGGAGGGTGGGAATGAGCAGTTCTTC
CASKEGGNEQFF
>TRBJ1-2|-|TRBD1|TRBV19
TGTGCCAGTAGTATAACAGGGGGAAATGGCTACACCTTC
CASSITGGNGYTF
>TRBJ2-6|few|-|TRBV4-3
TGCGCCAGCAGCCAAGACCGGCAGGTCACCGTTTCGCCTGGGGCCAACGTCCTGACTTTC
CASSQDRQVTVSPGANVLTF
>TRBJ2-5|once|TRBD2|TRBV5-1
TGCGCCAGCATTGGGAGGGGACAAGAGACCCAGTACTTC
CASIGRGQETQYF
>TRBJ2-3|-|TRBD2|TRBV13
TGTGCCAGCAGCTTAGGTCCTAGCGGGGGACACACAGATACGCAGTATTTT
CASSLGPSGGHTDTQYF
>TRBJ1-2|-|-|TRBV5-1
TGCGCCAGCAGAGGGACACAAGCTAACTATGGCTACACCTTC
CASRGTQANYGYTF
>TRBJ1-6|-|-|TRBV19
TGTGCCAGCCAAAGGGAGGGGTTGAGCTCCTATAATTCACCCCTCCACTTT
CASQREGLSSYNSPLHF
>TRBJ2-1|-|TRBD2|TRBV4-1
TGCGCCAGCAGCCGAACTAGCGGGGGCCTCAATGAGCAGTTCTTC
CASSRTSGGLNEQFF
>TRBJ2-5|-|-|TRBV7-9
TGTGCCAGCAGCTTATTAAGTAACAGGGCGGGAGAGACCCAGTACTTC
CASSLLSNRAGETQYF
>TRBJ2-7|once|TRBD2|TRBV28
TGTGCCAGCAGTTCAGGACTAGCGGGGCCCCTACTTTACGAGCAGTACTTC
CASSSGLAGPLLYEQYF
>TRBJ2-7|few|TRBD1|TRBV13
TGTGCCAGCAGCCCATACTCCGGGACAGGGGGACCCTACGAGCAGTACTTC
CASSPYSGTGGPYEQYF
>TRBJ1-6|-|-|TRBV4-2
TGTGCCAGCAGCCAAGAGACGGGAAATTCACCCCTCCACTTT
CASSQETGNSPLHF
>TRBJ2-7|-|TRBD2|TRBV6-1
TGTGCCAGCAGTGCCTACCTCGGGGGGGGCTCTGTGTACGAGCAGTACTTC
CASSAYLGGGSVYEQYF
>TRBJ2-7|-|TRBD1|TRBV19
TGTGCCAGTAGTATACAGGGGACAGGGGGCACCTACGAGCAGTACTTC
CASSIQGTGGTYEQYF
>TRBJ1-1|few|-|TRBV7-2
TGTGCCAGCAGCTTGCAGGTGAACACTGAAGCTTTCTTT
CASSLQVNTEAFF
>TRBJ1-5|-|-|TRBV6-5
TGTGCCAGCAGTTACAGCGGGGCACTTCAGCCCCAGCATTTT
CASSYSGALQPQHF
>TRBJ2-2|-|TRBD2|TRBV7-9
TGTGCCAGCAGGCCCGGACTAGCGGGGAACGGGGAGCTGTTTTTT
CASRPGLAGNGELFF
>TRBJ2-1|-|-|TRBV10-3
TGTGCCATCAGTGAGCCCGGTAATGGGTGGAGAATGGATGAGCAGTTCTTC
CAISEPGNGWRMDEQFF
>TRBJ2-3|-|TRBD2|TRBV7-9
TGTGCCAGCAGCTCCAATTTAGCGGGGGCCCCGAGGCCAACAGATACGCAGTATTTT
CASSSNLAGAPRPTDTQYF
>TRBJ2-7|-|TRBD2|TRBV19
TGTGCCAGTAGAATGGCGGGGGGGCCATCCCACGAGCAGTACTTC
CASRMAGGPSHEQYF
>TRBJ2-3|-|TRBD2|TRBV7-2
TGTGCCAGCAGCTTGGGAATTGGGGGGGGCACAGATACGCAGTATTTT
CASSLGIGGGTDTQYF
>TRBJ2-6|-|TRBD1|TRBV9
TGTGCCAGCAGCGGTCTGACAGGGGCTGGGGCCAACGTCCTGACTTTC
CASSGLTGAGANVLTF